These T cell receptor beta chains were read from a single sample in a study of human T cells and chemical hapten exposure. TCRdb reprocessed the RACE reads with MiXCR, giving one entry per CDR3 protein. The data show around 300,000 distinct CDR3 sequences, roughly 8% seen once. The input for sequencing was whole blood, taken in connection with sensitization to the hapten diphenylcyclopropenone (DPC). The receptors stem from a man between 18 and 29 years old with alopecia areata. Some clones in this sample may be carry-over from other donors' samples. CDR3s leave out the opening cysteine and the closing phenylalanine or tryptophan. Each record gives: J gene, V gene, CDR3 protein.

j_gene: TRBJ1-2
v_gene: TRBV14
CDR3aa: ASSLTTGDYGYT

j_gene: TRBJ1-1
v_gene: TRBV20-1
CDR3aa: SANENTEAF

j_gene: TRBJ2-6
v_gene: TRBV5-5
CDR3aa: ASSPIWPGANVLT

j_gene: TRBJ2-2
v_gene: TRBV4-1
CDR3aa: ASSQVGSTGELF

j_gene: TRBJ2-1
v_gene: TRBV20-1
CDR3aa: SARRDYQGDEQF

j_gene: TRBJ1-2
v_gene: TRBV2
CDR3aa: ASRTQGIDYGYT

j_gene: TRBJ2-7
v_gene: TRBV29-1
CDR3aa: SVVGGGQGYEQY

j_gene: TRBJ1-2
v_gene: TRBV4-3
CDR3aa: ASSQGGQVGYT

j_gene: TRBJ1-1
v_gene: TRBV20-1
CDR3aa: SARQVGAF

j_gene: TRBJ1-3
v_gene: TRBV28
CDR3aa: ASSSWSSGNTIY

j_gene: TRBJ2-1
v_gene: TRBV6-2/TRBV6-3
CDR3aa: ASSSTADNEQF

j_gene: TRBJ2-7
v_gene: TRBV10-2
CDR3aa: ASSEWQVPYEQY

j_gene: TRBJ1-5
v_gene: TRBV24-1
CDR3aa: ATSDLYKDQPQH

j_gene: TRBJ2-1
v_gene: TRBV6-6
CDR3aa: ASSYPSPPGQPF

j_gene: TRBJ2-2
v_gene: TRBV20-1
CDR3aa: SARDWTSGDTGELF

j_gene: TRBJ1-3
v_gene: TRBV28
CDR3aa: ASSLTSGNTIY

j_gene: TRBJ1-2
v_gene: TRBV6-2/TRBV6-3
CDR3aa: ASNPEINYGYT

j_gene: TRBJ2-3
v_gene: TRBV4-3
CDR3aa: ASSQDEARGTDTQY

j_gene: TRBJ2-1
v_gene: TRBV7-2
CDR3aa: ASSLAGTGSNNEQF

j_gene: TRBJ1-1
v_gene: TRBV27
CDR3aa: ASSLVMAGNTEAF

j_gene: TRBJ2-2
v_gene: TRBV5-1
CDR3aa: ASSLDSRELF

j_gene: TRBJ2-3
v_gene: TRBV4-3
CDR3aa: ASSQDTLTDTQY

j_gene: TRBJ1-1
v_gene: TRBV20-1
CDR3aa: SGHAQQADMNTEAF

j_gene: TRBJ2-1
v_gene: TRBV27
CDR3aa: ASLTSGGFSSYNEQF

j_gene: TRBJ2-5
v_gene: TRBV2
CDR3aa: ASSPGLAGGPKQETQY